This T cell receptor beta chain was obtained from a study of regulatory T cells in long-lasting Graves disease. This clonotype was picked up a small number of times. HTBI primers from iRepertoire and Arm-PCR of CDR3 regions yielded the TCR beta libraries. TCRdb processed the multiplex PCR reads anew with MiXCR; each CDR3 protein has one entry. The profile shows a few hundred thousand distinct CDR3 sequences, 11% to 15% of them singletons. The germline V gene encodes CDR1 SGHRS and CDR2 YFSETQ. This CDR3 region has 11 residues. V lost 7 bases and J 2 bases, leaving 6 bases between the germline ends. The time point is: newly diagnosed GD, antithyroid drugs for less than 3 months. RNA from PBMCs was the source of the TCR library. Another study also made use of these data, one on T cells in Graves' hyperthyroidism and ophthalmopathy.

The chain links TRBV5-1 to TRBJ2-5; D is undetermined. The TCR was taken from a woman aged 45-65 years with Graves disease. This material consisted of peripheral blood mononuclear cells (PBMCs), taken at new diagnosis, from a patient treated with antithyroid drugs. CDR3 residues: CASGEQETQYF. The DNA for the CDR3 is TGCGCCAGCGGCGAACAAGAGACCCAGTACTTC.